The 10 T cell receptor beta chains listed next were all sequenced from one sample in a study of T cells expressing NK-cell markers. From the 5' RACE reads, TCRdb lists one entry per CDR3 protein and no DNA. This table lists around 470,000 distinct CDR3 sequences. Material for sequencing was blood T cells: a sorted CD56 or NKG2C T cell subset, CD4+ or CD8+ T cells, or bulk PBMC T cells (not recorded which). The source is a woman aged 45-65 years in good health.

The chain carries TRBV18 and TRBJ2-5; lacking DNA, the TRBD2 call made by TCRdb goes unchecked. CDR1 is KGHSH and CDR2 is LQKENI in the germline V gene. The length of the CDR3 is 15 residues. The CDR3 spells CASSPRRPGGETQYF.

The V and J genes are TRBV5-1 and TRBJ2-7; TCRdb names TRBD1, which stays unverified in the absence of DNA. CDR1 and CDR2 from the germline V gene are SGHRS and YFSETQ. The CDR3 is 15 residues long. CDR3 sequence: CASRSTGHVTEEQYF. Full variable domain (rest looked up from reference TRBV5-1 and TRBJ2-7): KAGVTQTPRYLIKTRGQQVTLSCSPISGHRSVSWYQQTPGQGLQFLFEYFSETQRNKGNFPGRFSGRQFSNSRSEMNVSTLELGDSALYLCASRSTGHVTEEQYFGPGTRLTVT.

This chain links TRBV20-1 with TRBJ2-3. CDR3 size: 13 residues. The germline V gene encodes CDR1 DFQATT and CDR2 SNEGSKA (reference sequence). The CDR3 here is CSARARYGDTQYF.

The chain links TRBV7-9 to TRBJ1-2; TCRdb's D call of TRBD1 is untestable without DNA. This CDR3 spans 16 amino acids. Per germline, CDR1 SEHNR and CDR2 FQNEAQ (reference sequence). The chain's CDR3 is CASSFDPSRGRGGYTF.

The chain is built from TRBV20-1 and TRBJ2-1. The V gene's germline CDR1 is DFQATT and CDR2 SNEGSKA (reference sequence). CDR3 length: 13 residues. CDR3 region: CSARLDVRNEQFF.

The rearrangement joins TRBV24-1 to TRBJ2-1. Germline V gene data show CDR1 as KGHDR and CDR2 as SFDVKD. The CDR3 is 12 amino acids. The CDR3 spells CATALSYNEQFF.

This chain uses TRBV3-1 with TRBJ2-1; TCRdb's D call of TRBD1 is untestable without DNA. From germline, CDR1 is LGHDT and CDR2 YNNKEL (reference sequence). CDR3 length: 15 amino acids. The CDR3 sequence: CASSQTPGRDNEQFF.

The J gene is TRBJ2-1, the V gene TRBV12-3 or TRBV12-4; the D call from TCRdb, TRBD2, cannot be confirmed without DNA. There are 15 residues in the CDR3. This CDR3 reads CASSPIGGGRDEQFF.

The genes are TRBV5-1 and TRBJ2-3; without DNA, the TCRdb call of TRBD2 cannot be checked. The CDR3 consists of 16 residues. Per the germline V gene, CDR1 is SGHRS and CDR2 is YFSETQ. The CDR3 reads CASSLAQGRPTDTQYF. The full variable domain, completed using reference TRBV5-1 and TRBJ2-3, is KAGVTQTPRYLIKTRGQQVTLSCSPISGHRSVSWYQQTPGQGLQFLFEYFSETQRNKGNFPGRFSGRQFSNSRSEMNVSTLELGDSALYLCASSLAQGRPTDTQYFGPGTRLTVL.

CDR3 sequence reads: CASSLGTGVGGYTF. This chain links TRBV7-3 with TRBJ1-2; TCRdb selects TRBD1, and the lack of DNA leaves this call unchecked. This CDR3 region has 14 residues. The germline gives CDR1 SGHTA, CDR2 FQGTGA.